This TCR beta chain comes out of a study of blood T cell repertoires in COVID-19. Background on the study: Some COVID-19 samples were acute and others convalescent; all came from the United States, Italy and Spain. Nucleic acid was either cDNA or gDNA, and it came from T cells, B-cell-depleted T cells, or PBMCs.

The CDR3 totals 14 residues. Germline values: CDR1 LNHDA, CDR2 SQIVND (reference sequence). The ends were cut back, 4 bases at V and 5 bases at J, with 11 bases in the middle. The table lists this clone with a few counts. The method was immunoSEQ multiplex PCR; TCRdb's version includes in-frame clones alone and lacks a portion of them. The sample lists tens of thousands of clones, 70% to 90% occurring once. This TCR derives from a human donor in a cohort sampled during active COVID-19. Material: peripheral blood. The rearrangement uses TRBV19 and TRBJ2-2; the D gene is possibly TRBD2 (5 bases). The CDR3 reads CASSTQPGTGELFF. In nucleotides, the CDR3 is TGTGCCAGTAGTACCCAACCGGGGACCGGGGAGCTGTTTTTT.